These 28 T cell receptor beta chains were all obtained from the same sample, sequenced in a study of blood T cell repertoires in COVID-19. Generated by immunoSEQ multiplex PCR, the TCRdb table keeps only in-frame clones and is missing some. The repertoire holds about 280,000 clones, with approximately 85% as singletons. Sequencing used peripheral blood. The receptor source for this set is a woman between 70 and 85 years old with acute or convalescent COVID-19.

This chain connects TRBV9 to TRBJ2-2; TRBD1 might be the D (5 bases). Looked up from germline, CDR1 is SGDLS and CDR2 is YYNGEE. This CDR3 has 15 amino acids. V gave up 1 base and J gave up 2 bases, with 9 bases separating them. CDR3 coding DNA: TGTGCCAGCAGCGTACAGGGATTAAACACCGGGGAGCTGTTTTTT. Translated: CASSVQGLNTGELFF. Full variable domain (missing parts from reference TRBV9 and TRBJ2-2): DSGVTQTPKHLITATGQRVTLRCSPRSGDLSVYWYQQSLDQGLQFLIQYYNGEERAKGNILERFSAQQFPDLHSELNLSSLELGDSALYFCASSVQGLNTGELFFGEGSRLTVL.

This chain connects TRBV3-1 (or the pseudogene TRBV3-2) to TRBJ2-2; TRBD1 might be the D (6 bases). The CDR3 contains 13 residues. The germline gives CDR1 LGHDT, CDR2 YNNKEL (reference sequence). Trimming took 2 bases from V and 8 from J, leaving 9 bases between them. This CDR3 reads CASSQLRGGELFF. The CDR3 nucleotides are TGTGCCAGCAGCCAACTCAGGGGAGGGGAGCTGTTTTTT.

A single count supports this clone. CDR3 sequence reads: CAWSVRRTKMNTEAFF. The CDR3 DNA is TGTGCCTGGAGTGTACGCCGGACAAAGATGAACACTGAAGCTTTCTTT. The J gene is TRBJ1-1, the V gene TRBV30; tentatively, D is TRBD1 (5 bases). This CDR3 region has 16 residues. Germline loops: CDR1 GTSNPN, CDR2 SVGIG (reference sequence). The V and J ends lost 0 bases and 0 bases respectively, with 14 bases between them.

This sequence joins TRBV3-1 (or the pseudogene TRBV3-2) and TRBJ1-1, with TRBD1 matching 8 bases. The CDR3 is made up of 13 amino acids. Germline lookup yields CDR1 LGHDT and CDR2 YNNKEL (reference sequence). The V segment lost 3 bases and the J segment 8 bases; nucleotides outside the gene matches: 5. The CDR3 DNA reads TGTGCCAGCAGCCAGGCAGGGGGCGGCGAAGCTTTCTTT. Translating it yields CASSQAGGGEAFF.

V gene TRBV7-9 combines with J gene TRBJ2-2; TRBD1 might be the D (6 bases). This CDR3 contains 13 residues. The V gene's germline CDR1 is SEHNR and CDR2 FQNEAQ (reference sequence). Trimming took off 5 bases at V and 6 bases at J, with 10 bases between the two ends. This CDR3 reads CASSQPGAGELFF. The CDR3 DNA reads TGTGCCAGCAGCCAGCCAGGGGCCGGGGAGCTGTTTTTT.

The rearrangement joins TRBV5-4 to TRBJ1-1, with a tentative D call TRBD1 (5 bases). The CDR3 runs 14 residues. The germline CDR1 and CDR2 sequences are SGHNT and YYREEE (reference sequence). Trimming took 2 bases from V and 1 from J, leaving 9 bases between them. The CDR3, as DNA: TGTGCCAGCAGCTTAGGGGATGCGAACACTGAAGCTTTCTTT. This gives the protein CASSLGDANTEAFF.

The V gene is TRBV3-1 (or the pseudogene TRBV3-2), the J gene TRBJ2-7, with 7 bases identical to TRBD1. CDR1 is LGHDT, CDR2 YNNKEL, per germline (reference sequence). Unmatched junction bases numbered 2, after V lost 2 bases and J lost 4 bases. The CDR3 sequence is 13 residues long. The CDR3 DNA sequence: TGTGCCAGCAGCCAAAAGGGGGCATACGAGCAGTACTTC. Translated, it gives CASSQKGAYEQYF.

CDR3 sequence (DNA): TGTGCCATCAGTGCGGGGGAGACCCAGTACTTC. This gives the protein CAISAGETQYF. The J gene is TRBJ2-5, the V gene TRBV10-3; TRBD2 might be the D (5 bases). CDR1 and CDR2 from the germline V gene are ENHRY and SYGVKD. This CDR3 has 11 residues. V was trimmed by 4 bases and J by 5 bases, leaving 5 bases between them.

The chain links TRBV5-3 to TRBJ1-1; the D is unclear. TRBV5-3 is reported as an ORF; its role is uncertain. Trimming removed 0 bases at V and 10 bases at J, with 7 bases between. The CDR3 spans 11 residues. The CDR3 reads CARSLARRAFF. The CDR3 region has the DNA TGTGCCAGAAGCTTGGCGAGGAGAGCTTTCTTT.

The genes are TRBV7-2 and TRBJ2-3; 10 nucleotides agree with TRBD2. CDR3 length: 18 residues. The germline CDR1 and CDR2 sequences are SGHTA and FQGNSA. V was clipped by 5 bases and J by 5 bases; unmatched bases: 16. The CDR3 sequence: CASSLTSGGAILVDTQYF. The CDR3 nucleotides read TGTGCCAGCAGCCTTACGAGCGGGGGGGCCATTTTAGTAGATACGCAGTATTTT.

This clone was observed a single time. The chain joins TRBV5-1 to TRBJ1-1, with a weak D call TRBD1 (5 bases). V lost 4 bases to trimming and J lost 7 bases, with 17 bases between them. The germline V gene has CDR1 SGHRS and CDR2 YFSETQ. The CDR3 has 14 residues. The CDR3 here is CASSPTDSVGEAFF. The CDR3 coding sequence is TGCGCCAGCAGCCCGACAGACAGTGTAGGTGAAGCTTTCTTT.

This clone occurred once. The chain joins TRBV4-1 to TRBJ1-1; D uncertain. CDR1 is MGHRA and CDR2 is YSYEKL in the germline V gene. The length of the CDR3 is 14 residues. V lost 6 bases, J lost 9 bases, and 20 bases lay in between. The CDR3 loop reads CASSTSLIGPKAFF. The CDR3 DNA is TGCGCCAGCAGTACCTCCCTTATCGGTCCAAAAGCTTTCTTT.

The chain employs TRBV9 and TRBJ1-3; a possible D gene is TRBD1 (6 bases). Germline V gives CDR1 SGDLS, CDR2 YYNGEE. V lost 0 bases and J 4 bases, leaving 14 bases between the germline ends. The CDR3 is 16 residues long. The CDR3 bases are TGTGCCAGCAGCGTAGGGGGACGGGGACAAGGAAACACCATATATTTT. Amino acids: CASSVGGRGQGNTIYF.

This chain joins TRBV4-1 and TRBJ2-3; weak D call: TRBD2 (5 bases). The CDR3 runs 14 residues. V gave up 4 bases and J gave up 5 bases, with 13 bases separating them. Germline V lookup: CDR1 MGHRA, CDR2 YSYEKL. This CDR3 is CASSRGRRGDTQYF. CDR3 in DNA: TGCGCCAGCAGCCGCGGTCGCCGGGGAGATACGCAGTATTTT.

The rearrangement links TRBV19 to TRBJ1-6, with D perhaps matching TRBD1 (6 bases). Germline CDR1 is LNHDA and CDR2 is SQIVND (reference sequence). The CDR3 runs 13 residues. V shed 9 bases and J shed 9 bases, with 15 bases lying between them. This CDR3 is CASRGAGSSPLHF. The CDR3 region has the DNA TGTGCCAGCCGGGGGGCAGGATCTTCACCCCTCCACTTT.

This chain joins TRBV5-1 and TRBJ2-7; no clear D. Trimming pared 2 bases from V and 4 bases from J, leaving 13 bases between. The germline gives CDR1 SGHRS, CDR2 YFSETQ. The CDR3 covers 14 residues. The CDR3 spells CASSLAPVDYEQYF. Here the CDR3 DNA reads TGCGCCAGCAGCTTAGCACCGGTCGATTACGAGCAGTACTTC.

This chain joins TRBV5-1 and TRBJ2-7; 7 nucleotides line up with TRBD1. Germline-derived CDR1 and CDR2 are SGHRS and YFSETQ. After removal of 3 bases from V and 6 bases from J, the junction contained 12 bases not matched to a gene. This CDR3 is built from 15 residues. The CDR3 here is CASSSPTGSFSEQYF. The CDR3, as DNA: TGCGCCAGCAGCTCCCCGACAGGGAGTTTCTCCGAGCAGTACTTC.

This chain joins TRBV9 and TRBJ1-1; 9 bases are shared with TRBD1. Germline CDR1 reads SGDLS; CDR2 reads YYNGEE. CDR3 length: 15 residues. With 4 bases clipped from V and 5 bases from J, the junction kept 9 bases outside the gene matches. The CDR3 coding sequence is TGTGCCAGCAGCTCCGGGACAGGGCTGGTAACTGAAGCTTTCTTT. It yields the protein CASSSGTGLVTEAFF.

The gene calls are TRBV18 and TRBJ2-5; D gene ambiguous. The V gene lost 5 bases and the J gene lost 1 base, with 8 bases spanning the gap. From germline, CDR1 is KGHSH and CDR2 LQKENI. The CDR3 is made up of 13 amino acids. The CDR3 bases are TGTGCCAGCTCAAGAGTCCTCCAAGAGACCCAGTACTTC. Protein sequence: CASSRVLQETQYF.

The chain recombines TRBV10-3 with TRBJ2-1; 7 nucleotides agree with TRBD1. The germline CDR1 and CDR2 sequences are ENHRY and SYGVKD. V gave up 3 bases and J gave up 2 bases; unmatched junction bases: 7. This CDR3 has 16 residues. CDR3 DNA sequence: TGTGCCATCAGTGATCGACAGGGAAGGGCCTACAATGAGCAGTTCTTC. Translated, it gives CAISDRQGRAYNEQFF.

This chain joins TRBV21-1 and TRBJ2-1; the table gives TRBD1 as D, unverified against the DNA. TRBV21-1 is a pseudogene segment. The CDR3 has 15 amino acids. The DNA of the CDR3 is TGTGCCCGACGCTCCGGACACAAAGCCTACAATGAGCAGTTCTTC. Protein: CARRSGHKAYNEQFF.

Note on this clone: One junction end does not reproduce the germline sequence, and a read error may be involved. For the CDR3, the DNA is TGTGCTAGCAGCTTAGTCTTTAGCGGAGAGACCCAGTACTTC. This codes for CASSLVFSGETQYF. This chain connects TRBV7-7 to TRBJ2-5, with D tentatively TRBD2 (6 bases). Germline V gene sequence: CDR1 SSHAT, CDR2 FNYEAQ (reference sequence). CDR3 size: 14 residues.

This rearrangement joins TRBV7-2 to TRBJ2-2; no firm D call. The CDR3 spans 14 residues. Trimming pared 3 bases from V and 0 bases from J, leaving 5 bases between. Germline assignment: CDR1 SGHTA and CDR2 FQGNSA. The CDR3 DNA follows: TGTGCCAGCAGCTTTTTCGCGAACACCGGGGAGCTGTTTTTT. It translates to CASSFFANTGELFF.

V and J are TRBV11-3 and TRBJ2-3; D perhaps matches TRBD2 (7 bases). The CDR3 is 16 amino acids. Germline CDR1 reads SGHNT; CDR2 reads YENEEA. Trimming stripped 5 bases from V and 4 bases from J, with 19 bases between. CDR3 bases: TGTGCCAGCAGCCCGTCGGTCGGGGGGCGCCCAGATACGCAGTATTTT. Translated: CASSPSVGGRPDTQYF.

The chain recombines TRBV19 with TRBJ2-4; perhaps TRBD1 as D (5 bases). Germline values: CDR1 LNHDA, CDR2 SQIVND (reference sequence). The ends were cut back, 1 base at V and 1 base at J, with 17 bases in the middle. The CDR3 covers 18 residues. The CDR3 DNA is TGTGCCAGTAGTATAGTGAGACAGACAGTTAGGGCCAAAAACATTCAGTACTTC. Translated: CASSIVRQTVRAKNIQYF.

This rearrangement joins TRBV15 to TRBJ2-1, with a weak D call TRBD2 (5 bases). Trimming shortened V by 6 bases and J by 0 bases, and 9 bases separated the two germline ends. Per the germline V gene, CDR1 is LNHNV and CDR2 is YYDKDF (reference sequence). The CDR3 covers 14 residues. The CDR3 region is CATRERNSYNEQFF. As DNA, the CDR3 is TGTGCCACCAGGGAGCGGAACTCCTACAATGAGCAGTTCTTC.

The chain links TRBV19 to TRBJ1-1; D is unclear. CDR3 length: 14 amino acids. The germline gives CDR1 LNHDA, CDR2 SQIVND (reference sequence). V was cut by 2 bases and J by 0 bases, with 7 bases left in between. As DNA, the CDR3 is TGTGCCAGTAGTATAAATCGAGTGAACACTGAAGCTTTCTTT. Protein: CASSINRVNTEAFF.

The gene calls are TRBV7-9 and TRBJ1-1, with D unresolved. The CDR3 runs 12 residues. Germline CDR1 and CDR2: SEHNR and FQNEAQ (reference sequence). Deletions cut 11 bases from V and 1 base from J, with 11 bases between. CDR3 sequence: CAGLETNTEAFF. CDR3 bases: TGTGCCGGCCTTGAAACGAACACTGAAGCTTTCTTT.